This is a list of T cell receptor beta chains from one sample in a study of control samples from healthy donors and cancer patients. Using immunoSEQ multiplex PCR, the repertoire was profiled, and TCRdb retains in-frame clones only, with some absent. The repertoire includes approximately 82,000 clones, 87% of them detected once, and roughly 20% sits in the top ten. Sequenced: blood. The receptors derive from a man in his fifties or sixties in good health. The CDR3 runs from the conserved cysteine through the conserved F or W. Each record gives: clone size, V gene, D gene, J gene, CDR3 DNA, CDR3 protein. A D gene is named only where the DNA matches it firmly. Only part of the rows carry a size: once, few, many, or a class if the clone is expanded.

clone size: -
V gene: TRBV6-5
D gene: -
J gene: TRBJ2-3
CDR3 DNA: TGTGCCAGCAGACTAGAGACAGATACGCAGTATTTT
CDR3 protein: CASRLETDTQYF

clone size: -
V gene: TRBV3-1/TRBV3-2
D gene: -
J gene: TRBJ2-1
CDR3 DNA: TGTGCCAGCAGCGAGATGGGCTCGCACTCCTACAATGAGCAGTTCTTC
CDR3 protein: CASSEMGSHSYNEQFF

clone size: -
V gene: TRBV5-8
D gene: -
J gene: TRBJ1-5
CDR3 DNA: TGTGCCAGCAGCTTCGGTGAGGGAAGCAATCAGCCCCAGCATTTT
CDR3 protein: CASSFGEGSNQPQHF

clone size: -
V gene: TRBV30
D gene: TRBD1
J gene: TRBJ1-4
CDR3 DNA: TGTGCCTGGAGCGGGACAGGGAGCAATAATGAAAAACTGTTTTTT
CDR3 protein: CAWSGTGSNNEKLFF

clone size: once
V gene: TRBV6-4
D gene: -
J gene: TRBJ2-1
CDR3 DNA: TGTGCCAGCAGTGACGGAAATAGCGGCGAGCAGTTCTTC
CDR3 protein: CASSDGNSGEQFF

clone size: -
V gene: TRBV30
D gene: -
J gene: TRBJ2-7
CDR3 DNA: TGTGCCTGCCGCACAGGGATAAGTGAGAATTTC
CDR3 protein: CACRTGISENF

clone size: -
V gene: TRBV6-2/TRBV6-3
D gene: TRBD1
J gene: TRBJ2-7
CDR3 DNA: TGTGCCAGCAGTGAGTGGACAGGGGCCTACGAGCAGTACTTC
CDR3 protein: CASSEWTGAYEQYF

clone size: -
V gene: TRBV4-1
D gene: -
J gene: TRBJ2-1
CDR3 DNA: TGCGCCAGCAGCCAAAGTTATGGGGGTTCTTCCTCCTACAATGAGCAGTTCTTC
CDR3 protein: CASSQSYGGSSSYNEQFF

clone size: once
V gene: TRBV7-2
D gene: TRBD1
J gene: TRBJ1-1
CDR3 DNA: TGTGCCAGCAGCTCTAGGGGGCTCGGGGTCACTGAAGCTTTCTTT
CDR3 protein: CASSSRGLGVTEAFF

clone size: few
V gene: TRBV5-8
D gene: -
J gene: TRBJ2-5
CDR3 DNA: TGTGCCAGCAGCCCGCGGGGTCGTTTCGGAGAGACCCAGTACTTC
CDR3 protein: CASSPRGRFGETQYF

clone size: -
V gene: TRBV4-2
D gene: -
J gene: TRBJ2-7
CDR3 DNA: TGTGCCAGCAGCCAAGATACCACCCCCTCCTACGAGCAGTACTTC
CDR3 protein: CASSQDTTPSYEQYF

clone size: -
V gene: TRBV27
D gene: -
J gene: TRBJ1-4
CDR3 DNA: TGTGCCAGCGGGGACGCAACTAATGAAAAACTGTTTTTT
CDR3 protein: CASGDATNEKLFF

clone size: -
V gene: TRBV7-3
D gene: -
J gene: TRBJ1-1
CDR3 DNA: TGTGCCAGCAGTTACACAGGGAGGAACACTGAAGCTTTCTTT
CDR3 protein: CASSYTGRNTEAFF

clone size: -
V gene: TRBV4-1
D gene: TRBD2
J gene: TRBJ2-1
CDR3 DNA: TGCGCCAGCAGCCAAGACATCTTTAGCGGGGGGGCCGGCAATGAGCAGTTCTTC
CDR3 protein: CASSQDIFSGGAGNEQFF

clone size: -
V gene: TRBV24-1
D gene: -
J gene: TRBJ1-2
CDR3 DNA: TGTGCCACCAGTGATAAGTCCTATGGCTACACCTTC
CDR3 protein: CATSDKSYGYTF

clone size: -
V gene: TRBV30
D gene: -
J gene: TRBJ1-1
CDR3 DNA: TGTGCCTGGAGGCGGACAGACAGTGAAGCTTTCTTT
CDR3 protein: CAWRRTDSEAFF

clone size: -
V gene: TRBV5-1
D gene: TRBD1
J gene: TRBJ1-1
CDR3 DNA: TGCGCCAGCAGCTTATCAGCTTACCGGGACAGGGGAATTGCGGTCACTGAAGCTTTCTTT
CDR3 protein: CASSLSAYRDRGIAVTEAFF

clone size: -
V gene: TRBV5-4
D gene: -
J gene: TRBJ1-3
CDR3 DNA: TGTGCCAGCAGCGGCCAACAGGGTGCTAACACCATATATTTT
CDR3 protein: CASSGQQGANTIYF

clone size: -
V gene: TRBV6-1
D gene: -
J gene: TRBJ1-5
CDR3 DNA: TGTGCCAGCAGTGAAGGAGGGGCTATGGGTCAGCCCCAGCATTTT
CDR3 protein: CASSEGGAMGQPQHF

clone size: -
V gene: TRBV7-7
D gene: -
J gene: TRBJ2-3
CDR3 DNA: TGTGCCAGCAGCTCCCGGTCCCTCGATACGCAGTATTTT
CDR3 protein: CASSSRSLDTQYF

clone size: -
V gene: TRBV24-1
D gene: TRBD2
J gene: TRBJ2-5
CDR3 DNA: TGTGCCACTGGAGTTGGGCTAGCGGGGGGGGAGACCCAGTACTTC
CDR3 protein: CATGVGLAGGETQYF

clone size: -
V gene: TRBV9
D gene: -
J gene: TRBJ1-3
CDR3 DNA: TGTGCCAGCAGTCCTCAGGGCGCGGGAAACACCATATATTTT
CDR3 protein: CASSPQGAGNTIYF

clone size: -
V gene: TRBV24-1
D gene: -
J gene: TRBJ2-1
CDR3 DNA: TGTGCCACCAGTGATTTGTTCAATGAGCAGTTCTTC
CDR3 protein: CATSDLFNEQFF

clone size: -
V gene: TRBV3-1/TRBV3-2
D gene: -
J gene: TRBJ1-1
CDR3 DNA: TGTGCCAGCAGCCACCACTCTAGGAACACTGAAGCTTTCTTT
CDR3 protein: CASSHHSRNTEAFF

clone size: -
V gene: TRBV27
D gene: -
J gene: TRBJ2-2
CDR3 DNA: TGTGCCAGCAGTTTGGAATTCTTGAACACCGGGGAGCTGTTTTTT
CDR3 protein: CASSLEFLNTGELFF

clone size: -
V gene: TRBV7-2
D gene: -
J gene: TRBJ2-3
CDR3 DNA: TGTGCCAGCAGCTTTTGGACAGATACGCAGTATTTT
CDR3 protein: CASSFWTDTQYF

clone size: few
V gene: TRBV3-1/TRBV3-2
D gene: TRBD1
J gene: TRBJ1-1
CDR3 DNA: TGTGCCAGCAGCCAAACAGGGGGCCGCACTGAAGCTTTCTTT
CDR3 protein: CASSQTGGRTEAFF

clone size: -
V gene: TRBV25-1
D gene: -
J gene: TRBJ1-1
CDR3 DNA: TGTGCCAGCAGTGAACAGTGGAACACTGAAGCTTTCTTT
CDR3 protein: CASSEQWNTEAFF

clone size: -
V gene: TRBV19
D gene: -
J gene: TRBJ2-3
CDR3 DNA: TGTGCCAGTAGAACTCCCAGCACAGATACGCAGTATTTT
CDR3 protein: CASRTPSTDTQYF

clone size: -
V gene: TRBV5-6
D gene: TRBD1
J gene: TRBJ1-2
CDR3 DNA: TGTGCCAGCAGTTTCCGGGACAGGGGAAATGGCTACACCTTC
CDR3 protein: CASSFRDRGNGYTF